A single sample is the source of the 30 T cell receptor beta chains below, sequenced in a study of blood T cell repertoires in COVID-19. Produced via immunoSEQ multiplex PCR; TCRdb's table is partial and in-frame only. The table has roughly 140,000 clones, approximately 88% seen once. Sequenced material: peripheral blood. These receptors came from a woman in her forties or fifties with acute or convalescent COVID-19.

The chain uses TRBV6-5 and TRBJ1-1; possibly TRBD1 for D (5 bases). V was trimmed by 2 bases and J by 5 bases, leaving 12 bases between them. This CDR3 region has 14 residues. Germline loops: CDR1 MNHEY, CDR2 SVGAGI. CDR3 sequence (DNA): TGTGCCAGCAGTTACGACAACGGGGGGACTGAAGCTTTCTTT. It yields the protein CASSYDNGGTEAFF.

The V and J genes are TRBV11-3 and TRBJ2-1, with D possibly being TRBD2 (5 bases). This CDR3 spans 13 amino acids. The V gene lost 2 bases and the J gene lost 6 bases, with 8 bases spanning the gap. Germline V lookup: CDR1 SGHNT, CDR2 YENEEA. The CDR3 sequence is CASSLPGINEQFF. DNA for the CDR3: TGTGCCAGCAGCTTACCGGGAATCAATGAGCAGTTCTTC.

The chain uses TRBV15 and TRBJ2-1, with 9 positions matching TRBD2. Trimming at V came to 4 bases and at J to 4 bases, leaving 5 bases not matched to a gene. This CDR3 has 15 residues. The germline V gene encodes CDR1 LNHNV and CDR2 YYDKDF (reference sequence). Here the CDR3 reads CATSIDAGGYNEQFF. The CDR3, as DNA: TGTGCCACCAGCATCGATGCGGGAGGGTACAATGAGCAGTTCTTC.

The gene calls are TRBV4-2 and TRBJ1-4; D perhaps matches TRBD1 (6 bases). V lost 5 bases and J 6 bases, leaving 16 bases between the germline ends. Per germline, CDR1 LGHNA and CDR2 YNFKEQ. The CDR3 sequence is 15 residues long. CDR3 protein: CASSTGGPGDEKLFF. CDR3 sequence (DNA): TGTGCCAGCAGCACCGGGGGGCCGGGGGATGAAAAACTGTTTTTT.

The chain carries TRBV29-1 and TRBJ2-7, with 7 bases matching TRBD1. Germline V lookup: CDR1 SQVTM, CDR2 ANQGSEA. The CDR3 sequence is 13 residues long. Trimming at V came to 6 bases and at J to 5 bases, leaving 10 bases not matched to a gene. The CDR3 nucleotides are TGCAGCGTCGCAAGCCACAGGGGAGACGAGCAGTACTTC. Translation: CSVASHRGDEQYF.

The gene calls are TRBV7-8 and TRBJ2-5, with 11 positions matching TRBD2. Germline CDR1 SGHVS, CDR2 FQNEAQ. J gave up 4 bases and V 0 bases, and 4 bases lay outside the gene matches. The CDR3 sequence is 16 residues long. This CDR3 reads CASSLASGRVAETQYF. CDR3 bases: TGTGCCAGCAGCTTAGCTAGCGGGAGGGTAGCAGAGACCCAGTACTTC.

The J gene is TRBJ1-2, the V gene TRBV6-5, with no clear D. Looked up from germline, CDR1 is MNHEY and CDR2 is SVGAGI. The V and J ends lost 6 bases and 2 bases respectively, with 10 bases between them. The CDR3 runs 13 residues. CDR3: CASSSGRNYGYTF. The CDR3 DNA is TGTGCCAGCAGCTCCGGCAGGAACTATGGCTACACCTTC.

The rearrangement uses TRBV2 and TRBJ2-5; D ambiguous. This CDR3 region has 11 residues. The ends were cut back, 6 bases at V and 5 bases at J, with 7 bases in the middle. In germline, CDR1 is SNHLY, CDR2 FYNNEI. The CDR3 coding sequence is TGTGCCAGCAGGGGCTTGGAGACCCAGTACTTC. Its translation: CASRGLETQYF.

V is TRBV19 and J is TRBJ1-1; the match to TRBD1 covers 7 bases. The CDR3 covers 14 residues. The V and J ends lost 3 bases and 7 bases, in that order; junction bases with no gene match: 8. Germline CDR1 and CDR2: LNHDA and SQIVND (reference sequence). CDR3 loop: CASSIQGGLGEAFF. As DNA, the CDR3 is TGTGCCAGTAGTATCCAAGGGGGCCTCGGTGAAGCTTTCTTT. Full variable domain (rest looked up from reference TRBV19 and TRBJ1-1): DGGITQSPKYLFRKEGQNVTLSCEQNLNHDAMYWYRQDPGQGLRLIYYSQIVNDFQKGDIAEGYSVSREKKESFPLTVTSAQKNPTAFYLCASSIQGGLGEAFFGQGTRLTVV.

The chain links TRBV7-8 to TRBJ2-5; 9 bases agree with TRBD2. Per germline, CDR1 SGHVS and CDR2 FQNEAQ. V was pared by 5 bases and J by 5 bases, with 9 bases of the junction left unmatched. The CDR3 sequence is 15 residues long. The CDR3 protein is CASSPNSGRRETQYF. In DNA form, the CDR3 reads TGTGCCAGCAGCCCTAATAGCGGGAGACGGGAGACCCAGTACTTC.

The chain joins TRBV19 to TRBJ2-5; 7 bases are shared with TRBD2. The CDR3 sequence is 13 residues long. The germline gives CDR1 LNHDA, CDR2 SQIVND (reference sequence). The V segment lost 3 bases and the J segment 4 bases; nucleotides outside the gene matches: 2. The CDR3, as DNA: TGTGCCAGTAGTATCAGCGGGGCAGAGACCCAGTACTTC. Amino acids: CASSISGAETQYF.

This clone has a handful of counts. The genes are TRBV7-2 and TRBJ1-6; D is unresolved. V lost 3 bases and J 7 bases, leaving 10 bases between the germline ends. The germline V gene encodes CDR1 SGHTA and CDR2 FQGNSA. CDR3 length: 14 amino acids. This CDR3 reads CASSFSVANSPLHF. CDR3 nucleotide sequence: TGTGCCAGCAGCTTTAGTGTTGCCAATTCACCCCTCCACTTT.

CDR3 in amino acids: CASSTPPTGVNKGQYF. CDR3 sequence (DNA): TGTGCCAGTAGTACCCCCCCGACAGGGGTGAACAAGGGACAGTACTTC. This chain links TRBV19 with TRBJ2-7; 8 bases line up with TRBD1. V was pared by 4 bases and J by 10 bases, with 18 bases of the junction left unmatched. CDR3 length equals 16 residues. CDR1 is LNHDA and CDR2 is SQIVND in the germline V gene (reference sequence). The complete variable domain, with remaining parts taken from reference TRBV19 and TRBJ2-7, reads DGGITQSPKYLFRKEGQNVTLSCEQNLNHDAMYWYRQDPGQGLRLIYYSQIVNDFQKGDIAEGYSVSREKKESFPLTVTSAQKNPTAFYLCASSTPPTGVNKGQYFGPGTRLTVT.

This clone came up once. This chain uses TRBV5-4 with TRBJ1-3; possibly TRBD1 for D (6 bases). In germline, CDR1 is SGHNT, CDR2 YYREEE (reference sequence). V was clipped by 4 bases and J by 0 bases, with 11 bases between them. The CDR3 has 15 amino acids. The CDR3 is CASSAGQLSGNTIYF. Written as DNA, the CDR3 is TGTGCCAGCAGCGCTGGACAGCTCTCTGGAAACACCATATATTTT.

The genes are TRBV4-2 and TRBJ2-7; 10 bases map to TRBD1. J lost 6 bases, V lost 3 bases, and 11 bases had no gene match. The CDR3 contains 16 residues. Germline CDR1 LGHNA, CDR2 YNFKEQ. As DNA, the CDR3 is TGTGCCAGCAGCCACGCCGGGACAGGGGATTTAGGCGAGCAGTACTTC. As protein: CASSHAGTGDLGEQYF.

The genes are TRBV9 and TRBJ1-3; D perhaps matches TRBD1 (5 bases). The CDR3 is made up of 17 amino acids. Looked up from germline, CDR1 is SGDLS and CDR2 is YYNGEE. V lost 3 bases and J lost 2, with 18 bases in between. CDR3 in amino acids: CASSAPEVGVAGNTIYF. For the CDR3, the DNA is TGTGCCAGCAGCGCGCCCGAGGTAGGGGTGGCTGGAAACACCATATATTTT. Full variable domain (outside the CDR3, taken from reference TRBV9 and TRBJ1-3): DSGVTQTPKHLITATGQRVTLRCSPRSGDLSVYWYQQSLDQGLQFLIQYYNGEERAKGNILERFSAQQFPDLHSELNLSSLELGDSALYFCASSAPEVGVAGNTIYFGEGSWLTVV.

The chain uses TRBV5-4 and TRBJ2-2; 8 nucleotides line up with TRBD2. Trimming at V came to 1 base and at J to 5 bases, leaving 4 bases not matched to a gene. The CDR3 is made up of 15 amino acids. Germline assignment: CDR1 SGHNT and CDR2 YYREEE (reference sequence). The DNA of the CDR3 is TGTGCCAGCAGCTTGTCGGGAGGGTTAACCGGGGAGCTGTTTTTT. Its translation is CASSLSGGLTGELFF.

This chain uses TRBV5-1 with TRBJ2-7; 9 nucleotides align to TRBD2. CDR1 SGHRS and CDR2 YFSETQ come from the germline V gene. Trimming cost V 0 bases and J 1 base; bases outside gene matches: 2. CDR3 length equals 15 residues. CDR3 bases: TGCGCCAGCAGCTTGGGGACTAGCGCTTCCTACGAGCAGTACTTC. It is translated as CASSLGTSASYEQYF. Based on the CDR3 plus reference TRBV5-1 and TRBJ2-7, the full variable domain is KAGVTQTPRYLIKTRGQQVTLSCSPISGHRSVSWYQQTPGQGLQFLFEYFSETQRNKGNFPGRFSGRQFSNSRSEMNVSTLELGDSALYLCASSLGTSASYEQYFGPGTRLTVT.

The V and J genes are TRBV19 and TRBJ1-2, with D maybe TRBD1 (6 bases). The CDR3 has 14 residues. V was cut by 0 bases and J by 4 bases, with 9 bases left in between. Germline V lookup: CDR1 LNHDA, CDR2 SQIVND (reference sequence). As DNA, the CDR3 is TGTGCCAGTAGTATAGAGCAGGGGCCCTATGGCTACACCTTC. Protein product: CASSIEQGPYGYTF.

The chain has TRBV11-2 and TRBJ1-1, with D possibly being TRBD1 (6 bases). Germline assignment: CDR1 SGHAT and CDR2 FQNNGV. V was cut by 5 bases and J by 5 bases, with 21 bases left in between. The CDR3 covers 16 residues. The CDR3 DNA is TGTGCCAGCAGCGGGAGAGGGACACGGAGGAGTACTGAAGCTTTCTTT. Its translation is CASSGRGTRRSTEAFF.

In regard to this clone: Within the sample, other DNA sequences also encode this same CDR3. The J gene is TRBJ2-7, the V gene TRBV9; weak D call: TRBD1 (5 bases). The CDR3 extends over 14 amino acids. With 0 bases removed from V and 1 base from J, the gap between germline ends came to 8 bases. Germline V gene sequence: CDR1 SGDLS, CDR2 YYNGEE. The CDR3 sequence is CASSVGSGSYEQYF. The DNA of the CDR3 is TGTGCCAGCAGCGTAGGCTCAGGGTCCTACGAGCAGTACTTC.

V and J are TRBV19 and TRBJ2-7; 10 bases match TRBD1. Germline V lookup: CDR1 LNHDA, CDR2 SQIVND (reference sequence). V lost 3 bases to trimming and J lost 6 bases; unmatched junction nucleotides: 2. There are 13 residues in the CDR3. The CDR3 sequence: CASSMDRGIEQYF. The CDR3 DNA is TGTGCCAGTAGTATGGACAGGGGGATCGAGCAGTACTTC.

Only one count was recorded for this clone. This sequence joins TRBV14 and TRBJ2-7; 8 bases align to TRBD2. The germline CDR1 and CDR2 sequences are SGHDN and FVKESK. CDR3 size: 14 residues. Trimming cost V 6 bases and J 7 bases; bases outside gene matches: 11. The CDR3 here is CASRPGLGGAEQYF. Written as DNA, the CDR3 is TGTGCCAGCAGACCGGGACTAGGGGGGGCGGAGCAGTACTTC.

The chain has TRBV11-2 and TRBJ1-5; possibly TRBD1 for D (5 bases). Germline-derived CDR1 and CDR2 are SGHAT and FQNNGV. The V gene lost 5 bases and the J gene lost 6 bases, with 14 bases spanning the gap. The CDR3 spans 14 residues. The CDR3 spells CASSAAGNRQPQHF. The CDR3 DNA sequence: TGTGCCAGCAGCGCCGCAGGGAATCGTCAGCCCCAGCATTTT.

The rearrangement joins TRBV3-1 (or the pseudogene TRBV3-2) to TRBJ1-5; D is undetermined. Germline CDR1 is LGHDT and CDR2 is YNNKEL (reference sequence). Trimming left V 8 bases short and J 4 bases short, with 15 bases between. The CDR3 totals 14 residues. The CDR3 coding sequence is TGTGCCAGCCCGGGTCGAGGGAAGAATCAGCCCCAGCATTTT. Translating it yields CASPGRGKNQPQHF.

The genes are TRBV19 and TRBJ2-1, with D perhaps TRBD1 (5 bases). Trimming removed 2 bases at V and 1 base at J, with 9 bases between. This CDR3 comprises 15 residues. Per the germline V gene, CDR1 is LNHDA and CDR2 is SQIVND (reference sequence). CDR3 nucleotide sequence: TGTGCCAGTAGTATACAGGGAACTTCCTACAATGAGCAGTTCTTC. Translated, it gives CASSIQGTSYNEQFF.

In DNA, the CDR3 is TGTGCCAGCAGACCCGACAGGGGTACCTCCTACGAGCAGTACTTC. Its translation: CASRPDRGTSYEQYF. The rearrangement links TRBV6-5 to TRBJ2-7; 8 nucleotides agree with TRBD1. The CDR3 length is 15 residues. Trimming cost V 6 bases and J 0 bases; bases outside gene matches: 7. In germline, CDR1 is MNHEY, CDR2 SVGAGI.

This chain joins TRBV5-1 and TRBJ2-1; TRBD2 matches at 11 bases. V was clipped by 5 bases and J by 4 bases; unmatched bases: 5. Germline V lookup: CDR1 SGHRS, CDR2 YFSETQ. The CDR3 loop spans 15 amino acids. CDR3 nucleotides: TGCGCCAGCAGAAGGGGACTAGCGGAGTACAATGAGCAGTTCTTC. It specifies CASRRGLAEYNEQFF.

The chain couples TRBV6-5 to TRBJ1-2; possible D gene TRBD1, 5 bases. CDR3 length: 13 residues. Trimming cost V 7 bases and J 3 bases, with 12 bases left between them. Germline V gene sequence: CDR1 MNHEY, CDR2 SVGAGI. This CDR3 is CASTLGVDYGYTF. CDR3 nucleotides: TGTGCCAGCACCCTAGGGGTCGACTATGGCTACACCTTC.

The chain joins TRBV6-5 to TRBJ1-2; D might be TRBD1 (5 bases). This CDR3 comprises 12 residues. Germline V CDR1 and CDR2: MNHEY, SVGAGI. V was cut by 6 bases and J by 6 bases, with 11 bases left in between. The CDR3 loop reads CASSDGGHGYTF. The CDR3 nucleotides read TGTGCCAGCAGCGACGGGGGACATGGCTACACCTTC.